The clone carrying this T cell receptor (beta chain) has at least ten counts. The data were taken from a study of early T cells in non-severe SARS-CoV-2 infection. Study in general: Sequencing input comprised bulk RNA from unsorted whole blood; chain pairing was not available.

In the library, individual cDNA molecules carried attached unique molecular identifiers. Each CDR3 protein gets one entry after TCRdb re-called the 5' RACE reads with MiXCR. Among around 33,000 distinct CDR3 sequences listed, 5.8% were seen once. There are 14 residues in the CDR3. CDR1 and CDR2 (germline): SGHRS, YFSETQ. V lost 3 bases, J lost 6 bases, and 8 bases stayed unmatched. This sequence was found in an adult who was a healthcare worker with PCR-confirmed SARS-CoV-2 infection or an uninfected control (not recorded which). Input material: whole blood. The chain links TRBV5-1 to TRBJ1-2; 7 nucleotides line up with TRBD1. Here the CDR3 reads CASSYGQAWDGYTF. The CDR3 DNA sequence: TGCGCCAGCAGCTACGGACAGGCTTGGGATGGCTACACCTTC.